The 20 T cell receptor beta chains below come from one sample, sequenced in a study of shared clonotypes between healthy human individuals. Method: immunoSEQ multiplex PCR; TCRdb's copy keeps in-frame clones and lacks some. The sample includes some 300,000 clones, about 70% of them seen just once. Sequenced input: memory CD4+ T cells sorted from blood. The subset was: CD45RA-negative fraction. These receptor sequences come from a man younger than 45 in good health.

This clone was counted only a few times. This sequence joins TRBV28 and TRBJ1-2; D is ambiguous. V dropped 2 bases and J dropped 11 bases, with 12 bases sitting between them. Germline assignment: CDR1 MDHEN and CDR2 SYDVKM. The CDR3 is 12 residues long. The CDR3, as DNA: TGTGCCAGCAGTTTAAGGTACAACGCTTACACCTTC. This sequence encodes CASSLRYNAYTF.

This chain joins TRBV11-2 and TRBJ2-1; no definite D call. Germline assignment: CDR1 SGHAT and CDR2 FQNNGV. This CDR3 spans 14 amino acids. V was trimmed by 5 bases and J by 4 bases, leaving 12 bases between them. The CDR3 DNA reads TGTGCCAGCAGCCAGACCAGTAAATACAATGAGCAGTTCTTC. Protein: CASSQTSKYNEQFF.

The V call is TRBV2, the J call TRBJ2-5; 9 nucleotides line up with TRBD1. CDR3 length: 15 amino acids. J was trimmed by 5 bases and V by 6 bases; bases with no gene match: 10. The germline CDR1 and CDR2 sequences are SNHLY and FYNNEI. The CDR3 DNA reads TGTGCCAGCAGACCCCCCGGGACAGGGCTGGAGACCCAGTACTTC. It specifies CASRPPGTGLETQYF.

The chain is built from TRBV6-1 and TRBJ2-3; D unresolved. Germline CDR1 and CDR2: MNHNS and SASEGT. The CDR3 runs to 13 residues. V dropped 6 bases and J dropped 5 bases, with 12 bases sitting between them. CDR3 region: CASSPPQEDTQYF. In DNA, the CDR3 is TGTGCCAGCAGCCCCCCGCAGGAAGATACGCAGTATTTT.

This chain connects TRBV27 to TRBJ2-2; D gene uncertain. This CDR3 has 16 amino acids. V lost 4 bases, J lost 5 bases, and 17 bases lay in between. Germline V lookup: CDR1 MNHEY, CDR2 SMNVEV (reference sequence). For the CDR3, the DNA is TGTGCCAGCAGTTATTCGGCCCGGCGAGTTACCGGGGAGCTGTTTTTT. Translation: CASSYSARRVTGELFF.

V gene TRBV5-6 combines with J gene TRBJ2-6; D is undetermined. The CDR3 is made up of 16 amino acids. The V gene's germline CDR1 is SGHDT and CDR2 YYEEEE. V was pared by 0 bases and J by 0 bases, with 7 bases between. CDR3 nucleotide sequence: TGTGCCAGCAGCTTGGGGTGGGGCTCTGGGGCCAACGTCCTGACTTTC. This encodes CASSLGWGSGANVLTF. The entire variable domain, with the rest obtained from reference TRBV5-6 and TRBJ2-6, is as follows: DAGVTQSPTHLIKTRGQQVTLRCSPKSGHDTVSWYQQALGQGPQFIFQYYEEEERQRGNFPDRFSGHQFPNYSSELNVNALLLGDSALYLCASSLGWGSGANVLTFGAGSRLTVL.

With respect to this clone: This could be a read error, since a much larger clone is one nucleotide away. This chain links TRBV7-9 with TRBJ2-4; tentatively, D is TRBD1 (6 bases). Germline CDR1 reads SEHNR; CDR2 reads FQNEAQ (reference sequence). This CDR3 spans 14 amino acids. In DNA form, the CDR3 reads TGTGCCGGCAGCACATCGGACAGCAAAAACATTCAGTACTTC. Its protein is CAGSTSDSKNIQYF. Full variable domain (rest looked up from reference TRBV7-9 and TRBJ2-4): DTGVSQNPRHKITKRGQNVTFRCDPISEHNRLYWYRQTLGQGPEFLTYFQNEAQLEKSRLLSDRFSAERPKGSFSTLEIQRTEQGDSAMYLCAGSTSDSKNIQYFGAGTRLSVL.

A single count supports this clone. This chain uses TRBV18 with TRBJ2-1; a possible D gene is TRBD2 (5 bases). Trimming took 3 bases from V and 2 from J, leaving 8 bases between them. Germline values: CDR1 KGHSH, CDR2 LQKENI. CDR3 length: 14 residues. CDR3 in DNA: TGTGCCAGCTCACCCCTGGAGGCCTACAATGAGCAGTTCTTC. Its translation is CASSPLEAYNEQFF.

This chain links TRBV9 with TRBJ2-7; maybe TRBD1 (6 bases). Germline lookup yields CDR1 SGDLS and CDR2 YYNGEE. The CDR3 is made up of 15 amino acids. The ends were cut back, 4 bases at V and 6 bases at J, with 20 bases in the middle. The DNA for the CDR3 is TGTGCCAGCAGCCTCACCACCAACAGGGCTGGCGAGCAGTACTTC. It yields the protein CASSLTTNRAGEQYF.

The CDR3 nucleotides are TGTGCCAGCAGCTTAGGACAGGGCCGAGATACGCAGTATTTT. Encoded protein: CASSLGQGRDTQYF. The V gene is TRBV5-8, the J gene TRBJ2-3, with TRBD1 matching over 8 bases. The V segment lost 2 bases and the J segment 5 bases; nucleotides outside the gene matches: 4. Germline values: CDR1 SGHTS, CDR2 YDEGEE. The CDR3 is 14 residues long.

This clone was detected a few times. The J gene is TRBJ1-1, the V gene TRBV29-1; 7 nucleotides agree with TRBD1. This CDR3 contains 14 residues. From germline, CDR1 is SQVTM and CDR2 ANQGSEA. Trimming cost V 7 bases and J 0 bases; bases outside gene matches: 8. CDR3 in DNA: TGCAGCGCAAACAGGGGAAACCTGAACACTGAAGCTTTCTTT. This translates into CSANRGNLNTEAFF.

This clone was seen once. This chain connects TRBV19 to TRBJ2-7; no definite D call. The ends were cut back, 8 bases at V and 0 bases at J, with 5 bases in the middle. Germline lookup yields CDR1 LNHDA and CDR2 SQIVND (reference sequence). This CDR3 contains 11 residues. The CDR3 loop is CASSGSYEQYF. CDR3 nucleotide sequence: TGTGCCAGTTCTGGCTCCTACGAGCAGTACTTC. The full variable domain, completed using reference TRBV19 and TRBJ2-7, is DGGITQSPKYLFRKEGQNVTLSCEQNLNHDAMYWYRQDPGQGLRLIYYSQIVNDFQKGDIAEGYSVSREKKESFPLTVTSAQKNPTAFYLCASSGSYEQYFGPGTRLTVT.

J is TRBJ1-3 and V is TRBV19, with unresolved D. CDR1 LNHDA and CDR2 SQIVND come from the germline V gene (reference sequence). Trimming pared 4 bases from V and 2 bases from J, leaving 18 bases between. CDR3 size: 17 residues. CDR3: CASSTSSGRTTGNTIYF. CDR3 sequence (DNA): TGTGCCAGTAGTACCTCCTCCGGCAGAACAACTGGAAACACCATATATTTT.

The J gene is TRBJ2-3, the V gene TRBV28, with 8 bases fitting TRBD2. The ends lost 10 bases at V and 1 base at J; junction bases unmatched: 4. The CDR3 covers 13 residues. CDR1 and CDR2 from the germline V gene are MDHEN and SYDVKM. CDR3 sequence (DNA): TGTGCCACTACGGGGGGGGGCACAGATACGCAGTATTTT. It yields the protein CATTGGGTDTQYF.

This clone was found a few times. Other DNA sequences in this specimen translate into the identical CDR3. The V and J genes are TRBV29-1 and TRBJ2-7, with D maybe TRBD2 (5 bases). Trimming took 1 base from V and 5 from J, leaving 6 bases between them. This CDR3 is built from 11 residues. The germline V gene encodes CDR1 SQVTM and CDR2 ANQGSEA. The CDR3 protein is CSVEGGHEQYF. The CDR3 DNA reads as TGCAGCGTTGAAGGCGGGCACGAGCAGTACTTC.

The chain joins TRBV18 to TRBJ1-4, with 7 nucleotides matching TRBD1. Germline V gene lookup returns CDR1 KGHSH and CDR2 LQKENI. The length of the CDR3 is 15 residues. V trimming: 3 bases; J trimming: 0 bases; junction bases outside the gene matches: 1. This chain's CDR3 is CASSPGTATNEKLFF. DNA for the CDR3: TGTGCCAGCTCACCCGGGACAGCAACTAATGAAAAACTGTTTTTT.

This clone was observed many times. The chain is built from TRBV7-6 and TRBJ2-1; 10 bases are shared with TRBD2. V lost 1 base to trimming and J lost 10 bases; unmatched junction nucleotides: 7. This CDR3 spans 15 amino acids. CDR1 and CDR2 (germline): SGHVS, FNYEAQ. The chain's CDR3 is CASSLVASGSGEQFF. The CDR3 bases are TGTGCCAGCAGCTTAGTCGCTAGCGGGAGTGGGGAGCAGTTCTTC.

The sample holds a few counts of this clone. V and J are TRBV6-4 and TRBJ2-7; D is undetermined. Trimming stripped 11 bases from V and 7 bases from J, with 18 bases between. CDR3 size: 12 residues. Germline V gives CDR1 MRHNA, CDR2 SNTAGT. The CDR3 sequence: CAGILPPGEQYF. CDR3 DNA sequence: TGTGCCGGGATACTCCCTCCGGGTGAGCAGTACTTC.

As to this clone: The sample contains more than one DNA sequence encoding this CDR3. The chain employs TRBV5-1 and TRBJ1-1, with TRBD1 matching 8 bases. The CDR3 consists of 14 residues. V shed 4 bases, J shed 5 bases, and the junction held 7 bases outside the gene matches. Germline CDR1 reads SGHRS; CDR2 reads YFSETQ. This chain's CDR3 is CASSLQGQGTEAFF. The CDR3 nucleotides read TGCGCCAGCAGCCTGCAAGGACAGGGAACTGAAGCTTTCTTT. Full variable domain (outside the CDR3, taken from reference TRBV5-1 and TRBJ1-1): KAGVTQTPRYLIKTRGQQVTLSCSPISGHRSVSWYQQTPGQGLQFLFEYFSETQRNKGNFPGRFSGRQFSNSRSEMNVSTLELGDSALYLCASSLQGQGTEAFFGQGTRLTVV.

The chain employs TRBV5-5 and TRBJ2-5; 7 bases are a match to TRBD2. The J call is in doubt because the DNA end fits TRBJ2-7 better. Germline values: CDR1 SGHKS, CDR2 YYEKEE (reference sequence). The length of the CDR3 is 17 residues. CDR3: CASSSVIAGLEAYEQYF. The CDR3 coding sequence is TGTGCCAGCAGCTCAGTGATAGCGGGTCTCGAGGCCTACGAGCAGTACTTC.